This paragraph reports one T cell receptor (beta chain). The antigen is not known. Clones were sequenced by immunoSEQ multiplex PCR, and TCRdb holds only the in-frame ones, with some missing. The table records roughly 120,000 clones, about 93% of them present only once. The study drew the donors from its approximately 110-subject validation cohort, separate from the approximately 700-subject first cohort. CDR3 length: 12 residues. Trimming removed 4 bases from V and 0 bases from J, with 4 bases in between. Germline CDR1 is GTSNPN and CDR2 is SVGIG (reference sequence). The record originates from a study of cytomegalovirus exposure and HLA in healthy donors. Study details: The approximately 120 validation repertoires, a later analysis reported, used the same platform as the 666 repertoires from the first cohort.

Findings of the study overall: Rare TCR sequences predominated, though certain public TCRs were found in many donors. Reports indicated that the classifier achieved high specificity and sensitivity in diagnosing cytomegalovirus status.

The TCR sequence derives from a woman younger than 35 in good health and CMV-seronegative. Specimen: PBMCs. The chain has TRBV30 and TRBJ1-3; the D is unclear. CDR3 residues: CAWTDSGNTIYF. In DNA form, the CDR3 reads TGTGCCTGGACAGACTCTGGAAACACCATATATTTT.